The rows below give T cell receptor beta chains drawn from one sample of a study of blood T cell repertoires in COVID-19. Libraries were prepared by immunoSEQ multiplex PCR; TCRdb keeps only in-frame clonotypes and omits some of them. Among 150,000 to 200,000 clones listed, about 84% were seen once. Specimen: peripheral blood. All receptors derive from a woman in her twenties or thirties with acute or convalescent COVID-19. CDR3s include the opening cysteine and the closing phenylalanine or tryptophan. D genes are given only for firm matches. Clone size appears in some rows only: once, few, many, or a class for an expanded clone.

v_call	clone_size	d_call	j_call	cdr3_aa	cdr3_nt
TRBV7-2	NA	NA	TRBJ1-1	CASSLDYRRTEAFF	TGTGCCAGCAGCTTAGACTATAGGCGCACTGAAGCTTTCTTT
TRBV29-1	NA	NA	TRBJ2-3	CSVLGSVTDTQYF	TGCAGCGTTCTGGGTAGCGTTACAGATACGCAGTATTTT
TRBV19	NA	NA	TRBJ2-1	CASMTTGHSYNEQFF	TGTGCCAGTATGACCACGGGTCACTCCTACAATGAGCAGTTCTTC
TRBV6-2/TRBV6-3	NA	NA	TRBJ2-7	CASSYGQTTYEQYF	TGTGCCAGCAGTTACGGGCAGACTACCTACGAGCAGTACTTC
TRBV5-6	once	NA	TRBJ2-5	CASSLGSGLRVETQYF	TGTGCCAGCAGCTTGGGTTCAGGACTACGAGTGGAGACCCAGTACTTC
TRBV7-9	NA	TRBD1	TRBJ2-5	CASRGQGRSETQYF	TGTGCCAGCAGGGGACAGGGGCGGTCGGAGACCCAGTACTTC
TRBV9	NA	NA	TRBJ1-2	CASSVYQGSDGYTF	TGTGCCAGCAGCGTATACCAGGGATCGGATGGCTACACCTTC
TRBV14	NA	TRBD2	TRBJ2-3	CASSLRLAGVSTDTQYF	TGTGCCAGCAGCCTCAGACTAGCGGGGGTTTCGACAGATACGCAGTATTTT
TRBV7-2	NA	NA	TRBJ2-4	CASSLGFAIAKNIQYF	TGTGCCAGCAGCTTAGGGTTTGCTATAGCCAAAAACATTCAGTACTTC
TRBV7-8	NA	TRBD1	TRBJ2-7	CASSFEAGGYEQYF	TGTGCCAGCAGCTTTGAGGCAGGGGGTTACGAGCAGTACTTC
TRBV6-5	NA	TRBD1	TRBJ1-6	CAGQGYTENSPLHF	TGTGCCGGACAGGGTTACACAGAAAATTCACCCCTCCACTTT
TRBV12-3/TRBV12-4	NA	NA	TRBJ2-7	CASRSTGSYEQYF	TGTGCCAGCAGATCTACAGGATCCTACGAGCAGTACTTC
TRBV4-3	NA	NA	TRBJ2-7	CASSQGGRPLAIYEQYF	TGCGCCAGCAGCCAAGGGGGGCGACCCTTGGCAATCTACGAGCAGTACTTC
TRBV2	NA	NA	TRBJ1-4	CASTERGRVFF	TGTGCCAGCACCGAACGGGGGAGAGTGTTTTTT
TRBV6-1	NA	TRBD1	TRBJ1-2	CASSEPQGVTYGYTF	TGTGCCAGCAGTGAACCTCAGGGGGTGACTTATGGCTACACCTTC
TRBV5-1	NA	NA	TRBJ1-3	CASSIDSLPSGNTIYF	TGCGCCAGCAGCATTGACAGTTTACCCTCTGGAAACACCATATATTTT
TRBV9	NA	TRBD2	TRBJ2-1	CASSVVVAGGPHEQFF	TGTGCCAGCAGCGTAGTCGTCGCGGGGGGGCCCCATGAGCAGTTCTTC
TRBV7-6	few	NA	TRBJ1-5	CASSLSVSQGSNQPQHF	TGTGCCAGCAGCTTATCCGTATCGCAGGGTAGCAATCAGCCCCAGCATTTT
TRBV5-4	few	TRBD1	TRBJ1-2	CASSPPGDRSYGYTF	TGTGCCAGCAGCCCACCCGGGGACAGGAGCTATGGCTACACCTTC